The following is a TCR beta chain sequence with its context. Antigen specificity is unknown. The data belong to a study of human T cells and chemical hapten exposure. Turning to the study itself: Across samples, TCR yields varied, mostly owing to small differences in pooled library volumes.

Trimming removed 5 bases from V and 2 bases from J; junction bases left unmatched: 5. Per germline, CDR1 DFQATT and CDR2 SNEGSKA (reference sequence). The CDR3 sequence is 13 residues long. It was from unfractionated whole blood that total RNA was extracted. As the library was built, unique molecular identifiers were attached to individual cDNA molecules. The authors' processing: With a range of 23,224 to 690,600, the median per sample was roughly 95,000 TCRs. Each CDR3 protein gets one entry after TCRdb re-called the 5' RACE reads with MiXCR. In this record, the V and J calls reflect TCRdb's handling and not the investigators' own analysis. Of 95,000 to 120,000 distinct CDR3 sequences listed, around 20% are singletons. Notes on the study in general: There was no change with DPC sensitization in TCRs above 1 in 1000 frequency.

The rearrangement joins TRBV20-1 to TRBJ1-1; 7 bases agree with TRBD1. The receptor's source is a human donor in good health. The CDR3 nucleotides are TGCAGTGCTCCGGGACAGACCAACACTGAAGCTTTCTTT. This sequence encodes CSAPGQTNTEAFF.